These 27 T cell receptor beta chains were sequenced from one sample in a study of shared clonotypes between healthy human individuals. This table comes from immunoSEQ multiplex PCR, and its TCRdb copy is limited to in-frame clones, with some not included. The data contain some 500,000 clones, approximately 95% of them singletons. The sequenced material came from naive CD4+ T cells sorted from blood. As for subset: CD45RA+ positively selected. Receptor source: a woman in her twenties or thirties in good health.

The table lists this clone with a count of one. The V and J genes are TRBV10-2 and TRBJ2-1; D call uncertain. Germline CDR1 and CDR2: WSHSY and SAAADI. CDR3 length: 13 amino acids. Deletions cut 3 bases from V and 6 bases from J, with 9 bases between. The CDR3 protein is CASSESRRNEQFF. The CDR3 DNA reads as TGCGCCAGCAGTGAAAGCAGACGCAATGAGCAGTTCTTC.

The chain couples TRBV18 to TRBJ2-3, with 7 nucleotides matching TRBD1. This CDR3 is built from 15 residues. Germline lookup yields CDR1 KGHSH and CDR2 LQKENI. Trimming cost V 5 bases and J 2 bases; bases outside gene matches: 7. The CDR3 DNA reads as TGTGCCAGCTCAACAAGGACAGGATCCACAGATACGCAGTATTTT. It encodes CASSTRTGSTDTQYF.

J is TRBJ2-3 and V is TRBV10-2; 9 bases are a match to TRBD2. This CDR3 has 14 residues. Unmatched junction bases numbered 3, after V lost 6 bases and J lost 2 bases. Germline V gene sequence: CDR1 WSHSY, CDR2 SAAADI. The CDR3 sequence: CASRASGITDTQYF. The CDR3 nucleotides are TGCGCCAGCAGGGCTAGCGGGATCACAGATACGCAGTATTTT.

The chain employs TRBV5-1 and TRBJ2-5; D unclear. Trimming shortened V by 6 bases and J by 3 bases, and 18 bases separated the two germline ends. The CDR3 runs 15 residues. CDR1 SGHRS and CDR2 YFSETQ come from the germline V gene. The CDR3 loop is CASTKGAPEKETQYF. The CDR3 DNA reads TGCGCCAGCACAAAAGGAGCCCCGGAAAAAGAGACCCAGTACTTC.

The gene calls are TRBV28 and TRBJ2-6; D possibly corresponds to TRBD1 (6 bases). The CDR3 totals 16 residues. Trimming pared 3 bases from V and 1 base from J, leaving 10 bases between. Per germline, CDR1 MDHEN and CDR2 SYDVKM. The CDR3 here is CASSLAQGSGANVLTF. The CDR3 DNA follows: TGTGCCAGCAGTTTGGCTCAGGGGTCTGGGGCCAACGTCCTGACTTTC.

The CDR3 nucleotides read TGCGCCAGCAGCTTTACAGGGGATAACACCGGGGAGCTGTTTTTT. Translation: CASSFTGDNTGELFF. This chain joins TRBV5-1 and TRBJ2-2, with 7 bases lining up with TRBD1. J gave up 2 bases and V 2 bases, and 3 bases lay outside the gene matches. CDR1 is SGHRS, CDR2 YFSETQ, per germline. The CDR3 covers 15 residues.

This chain links TRBV19 with TRBJ1-1; D call uncertain. Trimming cost V 4 bases and J 1 base, with 7 bases left between them. This CDR3 is built from 13 residues. The germline V gene encodes CDR1 LNHDA and CDR2 SQIVND (reference sequence). The CDR3 protein is CASSKTPNTEAFF. In DNA, the CDR3 is TGTGCCAGTAGTAAAACACCGAACACTGAAGCTTTCTTT.

The rearrangement uses TRBV7-9 and TRBJ1-2; 10 bases are a match to TRBD1. V lost 8 bases and J lost 6; bases outside the gene matches: 18. Germline V gives CDR1 SEHNR, CDR2 FQNEAQ (reference sequence). This CDR3 contains 17 residues. CDR3 DNA: TGTGCCAGCCCCGACAGGGGGCTTACCCACCACCTGGATGGCTACACCTTC. The encoded protein is CASPDRGLTHHLDGYTF.

This clone was counted once. The chain couples TRBV4-1 to TRBJ2-5, with D uncertain. Trimming stripped 2 bases from V and 4 bases from J, with 11 bases between. This CDR3 contains 14 residues. Germline V gene data show CDR1 as MGHRA and CDR2 as YSYEKL. The CDR3 DNA follows: TGCGCCAGCAGCCAAACTGGGAAGCGAGAGACCCAGTACTTC. This translates into CASSQTGKRETQYF.

The CDR3 loop reads CASSLGGLAGLSGANVLTF. CDR3 nucleotides: TGCGCCAGCAGCTTGGGAGGGCTAGCGGGGCTCTCTGGGGCCAACGTCCTGACTTTC. The chain has TRBV5-1 and TRBJ2-6, with 9 bases fitting TRBD2. Germline CDR1 is SGHRS and CDR2 is YFSETQ. V trimming: 0 bases; J trimming: 0 bases; junction bases outside the gene matches: 7. The CDR3 is 19 amino acids. The whole variable domain, filled in from reference TRBV5-1 and TRBJ2-6, reads KAGVTQTPRYLIKTRGQQVTLSCSPISGHRSVSWYQQTPGQGLQFLFEYFSETQRNKGNFPGRFSGRQFSNSRSEMNVSTLELGDSALYLCASSLGGLAGLSGANVLTFGAGSRLTVL.

The rearrangement joins TRBV28 to TRBJ2-7; D is unresolved. The CDR3 totals 14 residues. V lost 2 bases, J lost 3 bases, and 11 bases lay in between. From germline, CDR1 is MDHEN and CDR2 SYDVKM. CDR3 residues: CASSLRLRSYEQYF. CDR3 bases: TGTGCCAGCAGTTTACGCCTCAGGAGCTACGAGCAGTACTTC.

Regarding this clone: Different DNA sequences within this sample yield the same CDR3. V is TRBV5-1 and J is TRBJ1-4; D unresolved. CDR3 length equals 14 residues. The germline CDR1 and CDR2 sequences are SGHRS and YFSETQ. The germline V and J ends were trimmed by 2 bases and 0 bases, with 5 bases remaining between them. In nucleotides, the CDR3 is TGCGCCAGCAGCTTAGGTACAACTAATGAAAAACTGTTTTTT. It specifies CASSLGTTNEKLFF.

The V and J genes are TRBV10-3 and TRBJ2-3, with D perhaps matching TRBD2 (5 bases). The germline V and J ends were trimmed by 4 bases and 4 bases, with 18 bases remaining between them. Germline assignment: CDR1 ENHRY and CDR2 SYGVKD. CDR3 length: 16 amino acids. CDR3 region: CAISGSTGETPDTQYF. CDR3 nucleotides: TGTGCCATCAGTGGATCAACCGGGGAAACGCCAGATACGCAGTATTTT.

The V call is TRBV9, the J call TRBJ2-3, with 8 nucleotides matching TRBD1. CDR1 SGDLS and CDR2 YYNGEE come from the germline V gene. Trimming cost V 2 bases and J 0 bases; bases outside gene matches: 5. The CDR3 runs to 16 residues. The CDR3 DNA reads TGTGCCAGCAGCGTCCGACAGGGGCAGAGCACAGATACGCAGTATTTT. It specifies CASSVRQGQSTDTQYF.

The CDR3 DNA is TGTGCCAGCAGCGTTTGGGAGTCAGATACGCAGTATTTT. It codes for CASSVWESDTQYF. V gene TRBV9 combines with J gene TRBJ2-3, with a tentative D call TRBD2 (5 bases). The CDR3 is made up of 13 amino acids. Trimming shortened V by 2 bases and J by 4 bases, and 8 bases separated the two germline ends. Germline assignment: CDR1 SGDLS and CDR2 YYNGEE.

The chain couples TRBV5-1 to TRBJ1-1, with D uncertain. This CDR3 comprises 15 residues. Trimming stripped 2 bases from V and 0 bases from J, with 11 bases between. Germline V gene lookup returns CDR1 SGHRS and CDR2 YFSETQ. CDR3: CASSLSRPMNTEAFF. In nucleotides, the CDR3 is TGCGCCAGCAGCTTAAGCAGGCCAATGAACACTGAAGCTTTCTTT.

This clone was recorded only once. This sequence joins TRBV13 and TRBJ1-1, with TRBD1 matching over 7 bases. Germline-derived CDR1 and CDR2 are PRHDT and FYEKMQ (reference sequence). The length of the CDR3 is 14 residues. J lost 5 bases, V lost 6 bases, and 9 bases had no gene match. The CDR3 DNA reads as TGTGCCAGCAGACCCACAGGGGCGGGGACTGAAGCTTTCTTT. It specifies CASRPTGAGTEAFF.

V gene TRBV11-1 combines with J gene TRBJ1-1, with D possibly being TRBD1 (5 bases). This CDR3 is built from 14 residues. The V end was cut by 1 base, the J end by 4 bases, with 10 bases between. CDR1 is SGHAT and CDR2 is FQDESV in the germline V gene (reference sequence). The CDR3 sequence is CASSLVPGGTEAFF. CDR3 nucleotides: TGTGCCAGCAGCTTAGTTCCCGGGGGCACTGAAGCTTTCTTT.

The chain couples TRBV6-5 to TRBJ2-3; D remains ambiguous. Per the germline V gene, CDR1 is MNHEY and CDR2 is SVGAGI. CDR3 length equals 12 residues. V dropped 6 bases and J dropped 4 bases, with 8 bases sitting between them. The CDR3 nucleotides read TGTGCCAGCAGCCGGTCGCCAGATACGCAGTATTTT. Translating it yields CASSRSPDTQYF.

V is TRBV18 and J is TRBJ2-5; D is perhaps TRBD1 or TRBD2 (5 bases each). CDR1 and CDR2 (germline): KGHSH, LQKENI. This CDR3 region has 15 residues. Trimming pared 5 bases from V and 5 bases from J, leaving 18 bases between. CDR3 loop: CASSSPGPYPETQYF. CDR3 DNA sequence: TGTGCCAGCTCATCCCCGGGACCCTATCCCGAGACCCAGTACTTC.

This chain uses TRBV5-1 with TRBJ2-3; perhaps TRBD2 as D (6 bases). The CDR3 covers 14 residues. Looked up from germline, CDR1 is SGHRS and CDR2 is YFSETQ. Trimming took 2 bases from V and 3 from J, leaving 10 bases between them. The CDR3 loop reads CASSLPGATDTQYF. The CDR3, as DNA: TGCGCCAGCAGCTTACCGGGAGCTACAGATACGCAGTATTTT.

A remark on this clone: Other DNA sequences in this specimen translate into the identical CDR3. This rearrangement joins TRBV28 to TRBJ2-7; D gene uncertain. The germline CDR1 and CDR2 sequences are MDHEN and SYDVKM. The CDR3 runs to 12 residues. The V gene lost 4 bases and the J gene lost 3 bases, with 7 bases spanning the gap. DNA of the CDR3: TGTGCCAGCAGTTCGACGGGCTACGAGCAGTACTTC. It translates to CASSSTGYEQYF.

The chain joins TRBV28 to TRBJ2-7, with TRBD2 matching over 7 bases. CDR1 and CDR2 (germline): MDHEN, SYDVKM. CDR3 length: 15 amino acids. The junction had 14 bases not matched to a gene; V was cut back by 9 bases and J by 3 bases. Here the CDR3 DNA reads TGTGCCAGTGGTAGGTCGCCGGGGGAGGGCTACGAGCAGTACTTC. Protein product: CASGRSPGEGYEQYF.

The J gene is TRBJ1-2, the V gene TRBV29-1; no definite D call. Trimming left V 2 bases short and J 5 bases short, with 12 bases between. The CDR3 is made up of 13 amino acids. CDR1 SQVTM and CDR2 ANQGSEA come from the germline V gene. CDR3 loop: CSVEKPVGYGYTF. DNA for the CDR3: TGCAGCGTTGAAAAACCTGTGGGATATGGCTACACCTTC.

This chain joins TRBV2 and TRBJ2-3, with D unclear. This CDR3 is 13 amino acids long. Germline V gene data show CDR1 as SNHLY and CDR2 as FYNNEI. With 1 base removed from V and 14 bases from J, the gap between germline ends came to 16 bases. CDR3 DNA sequence: TGTGCCAGCAGTGAAGGGCCCGGAAGAAGGCCGTATTTT. This translates into CASSEGPGRRPYF.

This chain connects TRBV18 to TRBJ2-7, with D tentatively TRBD1 or TRBD2 (5 bases each). The CDR3 loop spans 16 amino acids. Germline CDR1 reads KGHSH; CDR2 reads LQKENI. Trimming shortened V by 3 bases and J by 2 bases, and 17 bases separated the two germline ends. The CDR3 spells CASSPSLGTDTYEQYF. The CDR3 nucleotides are TGTGCCAGCTCACCTAGCCTCGGGACGGATACCTACGAGCAGTACTTC. The full variable domain, its missing parts supplied by reference TRBV18 and TRBJ2-7, is NAGVMQNPRHLVRRRGQEARLRCSPMKGHSHVYWYRQLPEEGLKFMVYLQKENIIDESGMPKERFSAEFPKEGPSILRIQQVVRGDSAAYFCASSPSLGTDTYEQYFGPGTRLTVT.

The rearrangement links TRBV6-1 to TRBJ2-7, with D perhaps TRBD2 (6 bases). The V gene lost 8 bases and the J gene lost 6 bases, with 17 bases spanning the gap. Per germline, CDR1 MNHNS and CDR2 SASEGT. This CDR3 is 13 amino acids long. For the CDR3, the DNA is TGTGCCAGCTGCACTAGCAGGGTAGGCGAGCAGTACTTC. This gives the protein CASCTSRVGEQYF.